Listed below are T cell receptor beta chains from one sample, sequenced in a study of vaccination and CD4 T cells after COVID-19. No antigen has been assigned to these receptors. TCRdb reanalysed the PCR reads using MiXCR and keeps one entry per CDR3 protein. The repertoire includes around 13,000 distinct CDR3 sequences, 45% to 60% of them detected once, and around 16% sits in the top ten. Sequenced input: CD4+ T cells from blood, cultured in vitro. The receptors were sampled from a human donor who had recovered from COVID-19. CDR3s include the opening cysteine and the closing phenylalanine or tryptophan. A D gene is named only where the DNA matches it firmly. Not every row has a clone size; where given, it reads once, few, many or a size class.

d_gene	abundance	j_gene	v_gene	CDR3aa	CDR3nt
.	.	TRBJ1-1	TRBV2	CASSSVGVPEAFF	TGTGCCAGCAGTTCAGTGGGGGTTCCTGAAGCTTTCTTT
.	.	TRBJ2-7	TRBV6-1	CASSESPGTRDYEQYF	TGTGCCAGCAGTGAATCCCCCGGGACAAGGGACTACGAGCAGTACTTC
.	.	TRBJ2-1	TRBV15	CATSNRDRNSNEQFF	TGTGCCACCAGCAACCGGGACCGAAACTCCAATGAGCAGTTCTTC
TRBD2	.	TRBJ2-7	TRBV20-1	CSALGGLVGRVEQYF	TGCAGTGCTCTGGGTGGACTAGTGGGCAGGGTCGAGCAGTACTTC
TRBD1	few	TRBJ1-1	TRBV7-9	CASSPDRGKLNTEAFF	TGTGCCAGCAGCCCCGACAGGGGGAAGCTGAACACTGAAGCTTTCTTT
.	.	TRBJ1-3	TRBV30	CAWSLASGNTIYF	TGTGCCTGGAGTTTGGCCTCTGGAAACACCATATATTTT
.	.	TRBJ2-7	TRBV27	CASSFGGSKYEQYF	TGTGCCAGCAGTTTTGGGGGGAGCAAGTACGAGCAGTACTTC
TRBD2	.	TRBJ2-3	TRBV7-2	CASTGLAGDPSTDTQYF	TGTGCCAGCACGGGACTAGCGGGGGACCCTAGCACAGATACGCAGTATTTT
.	few	TRBJ1-5	TRBV6-1	CASSPQESSNQPQHF	TGTGCCAGCAGCCCCCAGGAGAGCAGCAATCAGCCCCAGCATTTT
.	.	TRBJ2-1	TRBV27	CASSGSTPVDEQFF	TGTGCCAGCAGTGGTTCTACTCCCGTGGATGAGCAGTTCTTC
TRBD2	few	TRBJ2-1	TRBV24-1	CATSASGRTYNEQFF	TGTGCCACCAGTGCTAGCGGGAGAACCTACAATGAGCAGTTCTTC
TRBD2	few	TRBJ2-3	TRBV7-2	CASSLLPRLASPGDTQYF	TGTGCCAGCAGCTTACTCCCGAGACTAGCGTCGCCCGGGGATACGCAGTATTTT
TRBD2	few	TRBJ2-2	TRBV20-1	CSASPSGRNTGELFF	TGCAGTGCTAGCCCTAGCGGGAGGAACACCGGGGAGCTGTTTTTT
TRBD2	.	TRBJ2-5	TRBV2	CASSQLVRLAGVLETQYF	TGTGCCAGCAGTCAACTCGTACGACTAGCGGGAGTATTAGAGACCCAGTACTTC
TRBD2	.	TRBJ2-1	TRBV20-1	CSAPGTSGYNEQFF	TGCAGTGCTCCCGGGACTAGCGGTTACAATGAGCAGTTCTTC
.	few	TRBJ2-3	TRBV20-1	CSARVSGSSTDTQYF	TGCAGTGCTAGAGTTAGCGGATCTAGCACAGATACGCAGTATTTT
.	.	TRBJ1-6	TRBV15	CATSRDSGVGSSLHF	TGTGCCACCAGCAGAGATTCAGGGGTTGGTTCATCCCTCCACTTT
.	.	TRBJ1-1	TRBV7-9	CAQPPQTGSYAMNTEAFF	TGTGCGCAGCCCCCACAAACAGGGTCGTATGCCATGAACACTGAAGCTTTCTTT